These 22 T cell receptor beta chains originate from one sample sequenced in a study of cytomegalovirus exposure and HLA in healthy donors. The PCR was carried out with 60 Vbeta primers and 13 Jbeta primers. Sequenced by immunoSEQ multiplex PCR; TCRdb stores in-frame clones only, minus some. The data show 83,000 or so clones, approximately 79% seen once. Sequencing input: PBMCs. Every receptor here comes from a female donor in good health and CMV-seronegative.

This clone was seen just once. The genes are TRBV5-1 and TRBJ2-3; D may be TRBD2 (6 bases). CDR1 and CDR2 from the germline V gene are SGHRS and YFSETQ. The ends were cut back, 0 bases at V and 0 bases at J, with 14 bases in the middle. The CDR3 consists of 17 residues. This CDR3 reads CASSLAGGIVSTDTQYF. The CDR3, as DNA: TGCGCCAGCAGCTTGGCCGGGGGAATCGTCAGCACAGATACGCAGTATTTT. Based on the CDR3 plus reference TRBV5-1 and TRBJ2-3, the full variable domain is KAGVTQTPRYLIKTRGQQVTLSCSPISGHRSVSWYQQTPGQGLQFLFEYFSETQRNKGNFPGRFSGRQFSNSRSEMNVSTLELGDSALYLCASSLAGGIVSTDTQYFGPGTRLTVL.

The chain combines TRBV30 with TRBJ2-5, with TRBD2 identical over 14 bases. V shed 3 bases, J shed 4 bases, and the junction held 4 bases outside the gene matches. Germline loops: CDR1 GTSNPN, CDR2 SVGIG (reference sequence). The CDR3 has 15 residues. In DNA, the CDR3 is TGTGCCTGGAGCGCCGGACTAGCGGGGGGAGAGACCCAGTACTTC. This codes for CAWSAGLAGGETQYF. Full variable domain (outside the CDR3, taken from reference TRBV30 and TRBJ2-5): SQTIHQWPATLVQPVGSPLSLECTVEGTSNPNLYWYRQAAGRGLQLLFYSVGIGQISSEVPQNLSASRPQDRQFILSSKKLLLSDSGFYLCAWSAGLAGGETQYFGPGTRLLVL.

The chain employs TRBV30 and TRBJ1-1; 7 bases agree with TRBD1. After removal of 0 bases from V and 2 bases from J, the junction contained 6 bases not matched to a gene. CDR3 length: 15 amino acids. Germline lookup yields CDR1 GTSNPN and CDR2 SVGIG (reference sequence). The CDR3 protein is CAWSVGDSRNTEAFF. The CDR3 region has the DNA TGTGCCTGGAGTGTAGGGGACAGCCGAAACACTGAAGCTTTCTTT.

The chain links TRBV28 to TRBJ2-7, with 10 bases that match TRBD2. CDR3 length equals 15 residues. The germline V gene has CDR1 MDHEN and CDR2 SYDVKM. The junction had 6 bases not matched to a gene; V was cut back by 1 base and J by 6 bases. CDR3 in DNA: TGTGCCAGCAGTTTATCGGCTAGCGGGAGCGGCGAGCAGTACTTC. Translated, it gives CASSLSASGSGEQYF.

This rearrangement joins TRBV28 to TRBJ2-1; weak D call: TRBD2 (7 bases). The CDR3 is made up of 15 amino acids. From germline, CDR1 is MDHEN and CDR2 SYDVKM. Trimming stripped 6 bases from V and 0 bases from J, with 12 bases between. The CDR3: CASSLGGPSYNEQFF. CDR3 DNA sequence: TGTGCCAGCAGCCTCGGGGGGCCCTCCTACAATGAGCAGTTCTTC.

The rearrangement uses TRBV11-3 and TRBJ2-7; 9 bases are shared with TRBD1. V gave up 0 bases and J gave up 6 bases; unmatched junction bases: 3. Germline-derived CDR1 and CDR2 are SGHNT and YENEEA. This CDR3 has 14 residues. CDR3 nucleotides: TGTGCCAGCAGCTTAGACTCGACAGGGGGCGAGCAGTACTTC. The encoded protein is CASSLDSTGGEQYF.

This chain uses TRBV4-1 with TRBJ1-1, with 7 bases matching TRBD1. V dropped 4 bases and J dropped 3; count of bases not matched to a gene: 8. The CDR3 covers 15 residues. Germline V gives CDR1 MGHRA, CDR2 YSYEKL. CDR3 in DNA: TGCGCCAGCAGCCGAGGAGAGGGGGCGGACACTGAAGCTTTCTTT. Translation: CASSRGEGADTEAFF.

This chain uses TRBV27 with TRBJ1-1; possibly TRBD1 for D (6 bases). The ends were cut back, 6 bases at V and 0 bases at J, with 14 bases in the middle. CDR1 is MNHEY, CDR2 SMNVEV, per germline (reference sequence). This CDR3 is built from 15 residues. This CDR3 is CASRSWTVMNTEAFF. The CDR3 region has the DNA TGTGCCAGCAGGAGCTGGACAGTCATGAACACTGAAGCTTTCTTT.

This clone occurred once. This chain connects TRBV19 to TRBJ1-4, with TRBD1 matching over 8 bases. Per germline, CDR1 LNHDA and CDR2 SQIVND (reference sequence). The CDR3 spans 15 residues. The V and J ends lost 6 bases and 7 bases, in that order; junction bases with no gene match: 10. This CDR3 is CASSPVQGGSEKLFF. In DNA form, the CDR3 reads TGTGCCAGTAGCCCCGTACAGGGGGGTTCTGAAAAACTGTTTTTT.

This chain links TRBV4-2 with TRBJ2-1; D not resolved. Germline CDR1 is LGHNA and CDR2 is YNFKEQ. The CDR3 totals 13 residues. Trimming took off 1 base at V and 9 bases at J, with 10 bases between the two ends. The CDR3 is CASSQGPPGEQFF. Written as DNA, the CDR3 is TGTGCCAGCAGCCAAGGCCCTCCAGGTGAGCAGTTCTTC.

This clone was recorded a few times. This chain connects TRBV15 to TRBJ1-1, with 7 positions matching TRBD1. This CDR3 region has 15 residues. J gave up 0 bases and V 9 bases, and 10 bases lay outside the gene matches. Germline CDR1 reads LNHNV; CDR2 reads YYDKDF (reference sequence). The CDR3, as DNA: TGTGCCACACTGCCGGGACAGTTCATGAACACTGAAGCTTTCTTT. Its translation: CATLPGQFMNTEAFF.

This chain uses TRBV4-1 with TRBJ2-7; D perhaps matches TRBD1 (5 bases). Trimming pared 1 base from V and 5 bases from J, leaving 12 bases between. The V gene's germline CDR1 is MGHRA and CDR2 YSYEKL. The CDR3 sequence is 14 residues long. The DNA of the CDR3 is TGCGCCAGCAGCCAAGTTCAGGGTAACCACGAGCAGTACTTC. It encodes CASSQVQGNHEQYF.

The chain joins TRBV10-3 to TRBJ1-1; D is perhaps TRBD1 (5 bases). The V gene lost 2 bases and the J gene lost 1 base, with 20 bases spanning the gap. The CDR3 is 18 amino acids. CDR1 is ENHRY and CDR2 is SYGVKD in the germline V gene. The CDR3 loop reads CAISERTQGGFRNTEAFF. The CDR3 region has the DNA TGTGCCATCAGTGAGAGGACGCAGGGTGGGTTTAGGAACACTGAAGCTTTCTTT.

The rearrangement links TRBV19 to TRBJ2-7; 7 bases fit TRBD1. The length of the CDR3 is 16 residues. V lost 3 bases and J lost 2; bases outside the gene matches: 10. Germline V CDR1 and CDR2: LNHDA, SQIVND (reference sequence). The CDR3 nucleotides are TGTGCCAGTAGTATCCCCACTCCGCAGGGGGCCTACGAGCAGTACTTC. Residues: CASSIPTPQGAYEQYF.

The chain combines TRBV5-1 with TRBJ1-1, with D unresolved. Trimming pared 2 bases from V and 1 base from J, leaving 9 bases between. The CDR3 is made up of 14 amino acids. Per germline, CDR1 SGHRS and CDR2 YFSETQ. CDR3 region: CASSFGGWNTEAFF. The CDR3 DNA reads TGCGCCAGCAGCTTCGGAGGGTGGAACACTGAAGCTTTCTTT. Looking up the rest from reference TRBV5-1 and TRBJ1-1 gives the full variable domain: KAGVTQTPRYLIKTRGQQVTLSCSPISGHRSVSWYQQTPGQGLQFLFEYFSETQRNKGNFPGRFSGRQFSNSRSEMNVSTLELGDSALYLCASSFGGWNTEAFFGQGTRLTVV.

CDR3 protein: CASSKTPQGSTDSPLHF. CDR3 coding DNA: TGTGCCAGTAGTAAAACACCCCAGGGGAGTACGGATTCACCCCTCCACTTT. This chain links TRBV19 with TRBJ1-6; possible D gene TRBD1, 6 bases. CDR1 and CDR2 (germline): LNHDA, SQIVND (reference sequence). V was cut by 4 bases and J by 8 bases, with 21 bases left in between. The CDR3 extends over 17 amino acids. Combining the CDR3 with reference TRBV19 and TRBJ1-6 gives the whole variable domain DGGITQSPKYLFRKEGQNVTLSCEQNLNHDAMYWYRQDPGQGLRLIYYSQIVNDFQKGDIAEGYSVSREKKESFPLTVTSAQKNPTAFYLCASSKTPQGSTDSPLHFGNGTRLTVT.

The chain joins TRBV7-2 to TRBJ2-5, with a possible D match to TRBD2 (6 bases). In germline, CDR1 is SGHTA, CDR2 FQGNSA. This CDR3 region has 16 residues. V lost 0 bases and J 4 bases, leaving 15 bases between the germline ends. The CDR3 loop reads CASSLAWDFTGETQYF. CDR3 DNA sequence: TGTGCCAGCAGCTTAGCTTGGGACTTTACCGGAGAGACCCAGTACTTC.

This clone was counted only a few times. The chain combines TRBV11-3 with TRBJ2-7; the D gene is possibly TRBD1 (5 bases). This CDR3 has 14 amino acids. Germline CDR1 SGHNT, CDR2 YENEEA. Trimming removed 3 bases at V and 3 bases at J, with 12 bases between. CDR3 sequence reads: CASSFGGRDYEQYF. CDR3 bases: TGTGCCAGCAGCTTCGGCGGCAGGGACTACGAGCAGTACTTC.

Only a few counts were recorded for this clone. The V and J genes are TRBV18 and TRBJ2-2; D perhaps matches TRBD1 (5 bases). Trimming left V 2 bases short and J 2 bases short, with 9 bases between. The CDR3 spans 15 residues. Per the germline V gene, CDR1 is KGHSH and CDR2 is LQKENI. DNA of the CDR3: TGTGCCAGCTCACCAAACAGGCCCAACACCGGGGAGCTGTTTTTT. It codes for CASSPNRPNTGELFF.

The genes are TRBV5-6 and TRBJ1-2, with 7 nucleotides matching TRBD1. Germline CDR1 reads SGHDT; CDR2 reads YYEEEE. The V and J ends lost 4 bases and 9 bases, in that order; junction bases with no gene match: 9. The CDR3 extends over 13 amino acids. CDR3 in amino acids: CASSPQDRPSYTF. DNA for the CDR3: TGTGCCAGCAGCCCTCAGGACAGGCCGAGCTACACCTTC. Complete variable domain (other parts from reference TRBV5-6 and TRBJ1-2): DAGVTQSPTHLIKTRGQQVTLRCSPKSGHDTVSWYQQALGQGPQFIFQYYEEEERQRGNFPDRFSGHQFPNYSSELNVNALLLGDSALYLCASSPQDRPSYTFGSGTRLTVV.

The chain couples TRBV28 to TRBJ2-3, with 15 bases matching TRBD2. J was trimmed by 2 bases and V by 5 bases; bases with no gene match: 8. The length of the CDR3 is 18 residues. Germline CDR1 and CDR2: MDHEN and SYDVKM. The CDR3, as DNA: TGTGCCAGCAGTCCTGCGGGACTAGCGGGGGGCCCCACAGATACGCAGTATTTT. Translating gives CASSPAGLAGGPTDTQYF.

The chain couples TRBV7-9 to TRBJ1-2, with D unclear. The germline V gene has CDR1 SEHNR and CDR2 FQNEAQ (reference sequence). Deletions cut 4 bases from V and 2 bases from J, with 17 bases between. The CDR3 has 16 residues. Written as DNA, the CDR3 is TGTGCCAGCAGCTCCGGGCGGGCAGATTTGAACTATGGCTACACCTTC. Protein product: CASSSGRADLNYGYTF.